The clone carrying this T cell receptor (beta chain) came up once. The CDR3 spans 14 residues. The germline V gene has CDR1 SGHTA and CDR2 FQGNSA. V was cut by 5 bases and J by 1 base, with 11 bases left in between. TCRdb's copy holds only in-frame clones and misses some; the assay was immunoSEQ multiplex PCR. Of about 510,000 clones listed, 79% are singletons. This sample is drawn from a study of shared clonotypes between healthy human individuals. What was sequenced was PBMCs. This rearrangement joins TRBV7-2 to TRBJ1-1, with D hard to call. This receptor was identified in a woman in her 40s in good health. Some clones in this sample may be carry-over from other donors' samples. The CDR3 bases are TGTGCCAGCAGCGTAGGGTTTTCGAACACTGAAGCTTTCTTT. Amino acids: CASSVGFSNTEAFF.